The entry below gives a single T cell receptor beta chain sequence along with its context. Its cognate antigen has yet to be identified. There are no base qualities to consult, and no much larger clone falls within one base. Whole blood was collected in K2EDTA tubes by collaborating institutions according to the institutions' own protocols. For TCRbeta analysis, collaborator samples were shipped as frozen whole blood, as isolated PBMCs, or as DNA extracted from either sample type. The sample is drawn from a study of blood T cell repertoires in COVID-19 (dated by TCRdb to 2018 to 2021). Regarding the study in general: Collaborator samples came from the United States, Italy and Spain and covered acute and convalescent phases of COVID-19. Subjects who had been exposed to COVID-19, were actively infected with it, or had recovered from it provided the deeply sampled blood TCRbeta repertoires that made up the dataset. The material from the prospective study consisted of cDNA or gDNA derived from T cells, B-cell-depleted T cells, or PBMCs. The repertoires were made available in a free public database intended to serve as a resource for research on the immune response to SARS-CoV-2. Nearly every sample came with metadata listing a de-identified subject ID, COVID-19 status, age in years and sex. Where available, HLA class I and class II types were obtained from metadata supplied by the sample provider rather than from assay-based typing. The samples were drawn from two sources: the first 160 participants of the ongoing ImmuneRACE study, and 950 to 1,500 subjects contributed by 6 global collaborators.

Compared with germline, V lacks 6 bases and J lacks 4 bases; bases without a gene match: 9. The CDR3 goes from the cysteine to the phenylalanine over 15 residues. The only DNA kept is the CDR3, 45 bases in frame from the first base. CDR1 is given as MNHEY and CDR2 as SVGAGI, both from the germline V gene. The immunoSEQ Assay, a bias-controlled multiplex PCR, was used to amplify TCRbeta CDR3 regions from genomic DNA. The published analysis was carried out like this. The number of nucleated cells in each sample was estimated by amplification of reference gene primers within the assay. To quantify the absolute abundance of each unique TCRbeta CDR3 rearrangement, sequence reads were collapsed and filtered. For each sample, productive Simpson clonality was calculated as the square root of Simpson's diversity index over productive rearrangements. TCRdb holds this immuneACCESS table with in-frame rearrangements only. Some clones are missing; in checked studies, unresolved V genes explain under half, and the rest has no known cause. The V and J calls and clone size were taken over from that table, and D and trimming were inferred from the DNA. This sample lists approximately 120,000 clones; more than 80% were detected once. About 1% of the sample belongs to the ten largest clones.

Broader findings and caveats from the paper: How much clinical and demographic metadata was included differed by source and by participant, and the metadata was provided uncurated.

Sample: peripheral blood. The chain joins TRBV6-5 to TRBJ1-3, with TRBD1 matching 7 junction bases. This sequence originates from a human donor in a cohort sampled during active COVID-19. The DNA sequence reads TGTGCCAGCAGACGTGAGACAGGGACGGGAAACACCATATATTTT. This encodes CASRRETGTGNTIYF.